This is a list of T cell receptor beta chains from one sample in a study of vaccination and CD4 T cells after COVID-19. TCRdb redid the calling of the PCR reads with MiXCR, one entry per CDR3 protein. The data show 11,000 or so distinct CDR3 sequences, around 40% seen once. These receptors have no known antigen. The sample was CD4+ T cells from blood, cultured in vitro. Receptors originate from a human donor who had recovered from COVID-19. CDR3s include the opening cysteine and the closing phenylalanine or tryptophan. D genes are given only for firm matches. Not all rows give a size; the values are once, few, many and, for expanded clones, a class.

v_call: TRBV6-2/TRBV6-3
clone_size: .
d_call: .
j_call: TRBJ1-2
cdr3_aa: CASRHREKDYGYTF
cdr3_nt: TGTGCCAGCAGGCACCGGGAGAAGGACTATGGCTACACCTTC

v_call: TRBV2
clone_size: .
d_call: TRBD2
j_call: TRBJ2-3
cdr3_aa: CASSAGLAGASDTQYF
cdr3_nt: TGTGCCAGCAGTGCGGGACTAGCGGGGGCCTCAGATACGCAGTATTTT

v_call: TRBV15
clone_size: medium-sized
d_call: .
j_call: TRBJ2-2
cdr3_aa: CATSRLDTGELFF
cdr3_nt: TGTGCCACCAGCAGGTTAGACACCGGGGAGCTGTTTTTT

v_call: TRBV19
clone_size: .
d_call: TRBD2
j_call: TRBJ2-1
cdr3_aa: CASSPGLAANNEQFF
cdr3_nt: TGTGCCAGTAGTCCCGGACTAGCGGCCAACAATGAGCAGTTCTTC

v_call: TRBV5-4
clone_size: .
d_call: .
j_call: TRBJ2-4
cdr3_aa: CASSDQVTKNIQYF
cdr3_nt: TGTGCCAGCAGCGATCAGGTGACCAAAAACATTCAGTACTTC

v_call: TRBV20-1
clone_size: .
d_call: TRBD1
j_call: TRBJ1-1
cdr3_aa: CSAKGQGTTEAFF
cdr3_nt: TGCAGTGCTAAGGGACAGGGGACCACTGAAGCTTTCTTT

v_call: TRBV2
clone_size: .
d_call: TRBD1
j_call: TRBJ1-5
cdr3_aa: CASSSRGQGGYSNQPQHF
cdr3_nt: TGTGCCAGCAGTTCTCGGGGACAGGGAGGCTATAGCAATCAGCCCCAACATTTT

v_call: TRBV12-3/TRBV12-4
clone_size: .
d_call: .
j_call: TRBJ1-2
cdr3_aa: CASSSYRALGYTF
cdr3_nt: TGTGCCAGCAGTTCCTACAGGGCGCTTGGCTACACCTTC

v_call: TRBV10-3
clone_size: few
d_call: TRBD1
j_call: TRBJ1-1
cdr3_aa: CAISGTGTTEAFF
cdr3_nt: TGTGCCATCAGCGGGACAGGGACCACTGAAGCTTTCTTT

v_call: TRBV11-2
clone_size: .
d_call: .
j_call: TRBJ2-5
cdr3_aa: CASSLGETQYF
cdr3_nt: TGTGCCAGCAGCTTAGGAGAGACCCAGTACTTC

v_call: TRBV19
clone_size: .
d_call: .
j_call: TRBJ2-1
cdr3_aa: CASTDGRGLYNEQFF
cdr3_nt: TGTGCCAGTACCGATGGGAGGGGGCTCTACAATGAGCAGTTCTTC

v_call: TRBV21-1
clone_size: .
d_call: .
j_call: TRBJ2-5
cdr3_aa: CASSITGGRQETQYF
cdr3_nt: TGTGCCAGCAGCATAACAGGGGGCCGGCAAGAGACCCAGTACTTC

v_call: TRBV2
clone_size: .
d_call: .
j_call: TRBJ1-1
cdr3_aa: CASSQNWNTEAFF
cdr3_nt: TGTGCCAGCAGTCAGAACTGGAACACTGAAGCTTTCTTT

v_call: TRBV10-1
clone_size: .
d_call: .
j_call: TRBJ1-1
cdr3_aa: CASSQNDRRTEAFF
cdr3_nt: TGCGCCAGCAGTCAAAATGACAGGCGTACTGAAGCTTTCTTT

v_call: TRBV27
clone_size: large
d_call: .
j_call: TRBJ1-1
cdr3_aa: CASSSQGALLNTEAFF
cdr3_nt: TGTGCCAGCAGTTCACAGGGCGCCTTACTCAACACTGAAGCTTTCTTT

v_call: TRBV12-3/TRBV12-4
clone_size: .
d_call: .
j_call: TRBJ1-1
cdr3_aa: CASRYTKQAGDTEAFF
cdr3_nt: TGTGCCAGCAGATATACTAAACAGGCAGGGGACACTGAAGCTTTCTTT

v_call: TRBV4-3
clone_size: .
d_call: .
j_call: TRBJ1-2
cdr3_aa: CASKGKGYGYTF
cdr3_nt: TGCGCCAGCAAGGGGAAAGGCTATGGCTACACCTTC

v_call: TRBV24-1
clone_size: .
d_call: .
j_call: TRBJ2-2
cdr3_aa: CATSDTRIRTGELFF
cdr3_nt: TGTGCCACCAGTGATACCCGAATCCGGACCGGTGAGCTGTTTTTT

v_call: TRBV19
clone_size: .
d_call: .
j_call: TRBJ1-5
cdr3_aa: CASSTGGSGQPQHF
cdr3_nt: TGTGCCAGTAGTACAGGAGGGTCCGGTCAGCCCCAGCATTTT

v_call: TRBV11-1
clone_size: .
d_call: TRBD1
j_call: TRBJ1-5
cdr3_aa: CASSLNRGPNQPQHF
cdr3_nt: TGTGCCAGCAGCTTAAACAGGGGGCCCAATCAGCCCCAGCATTTT

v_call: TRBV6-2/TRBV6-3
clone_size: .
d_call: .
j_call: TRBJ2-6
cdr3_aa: CASTHAQGSGANVLTF
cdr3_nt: TGTGCCAGCACTCACGCGCAGGGGTCTGGGGCCAACGTCCTGACTTTC

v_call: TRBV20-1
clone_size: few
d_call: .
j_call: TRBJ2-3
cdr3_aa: CSATHGSVSPDTQYF
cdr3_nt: TGCAGTGCGACACACGGCTCCGTTAGCCCAGATACGCAGTATTTT

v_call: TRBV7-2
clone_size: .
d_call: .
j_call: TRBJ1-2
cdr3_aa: CASSTRHSESGYTF
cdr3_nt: TGTGCCAGCAGCACTAGACATTCAGAGAGTGGCTACACCTTC

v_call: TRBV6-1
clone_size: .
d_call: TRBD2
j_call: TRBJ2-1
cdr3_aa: CASSEPGTSGFPYNEQFF
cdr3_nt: TGTGCCAGCAGTGAACCCGGGACTAGCGGGTTCCCCTACAATGAGCAGTTCTTC

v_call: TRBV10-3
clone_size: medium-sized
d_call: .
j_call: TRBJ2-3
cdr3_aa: CAIMQGTHTDTQYF
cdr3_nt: TGTGCCATCATGCAGGGGACCCACACAGATACGCAGTATTTT

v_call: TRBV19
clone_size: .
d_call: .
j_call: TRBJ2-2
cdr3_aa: CASTQGSANTGELFF
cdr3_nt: TGTGCCAGTACCCAGGGGTCGGCGAACACCGGGGAGCTGTTTTTT

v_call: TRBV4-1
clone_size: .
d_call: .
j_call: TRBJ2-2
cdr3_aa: CASAWGRNTGELFF
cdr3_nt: TGCGCCAGCGCCTGGGGCAGGAACACCGGGGAGCTGTTTTTT

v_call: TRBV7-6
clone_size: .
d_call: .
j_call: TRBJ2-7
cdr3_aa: CASRKLQGSSYEQYF
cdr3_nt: TGTGCCAGCCGAAAACTACAGGGTAGCTCCTACGAGCAGTACTTC

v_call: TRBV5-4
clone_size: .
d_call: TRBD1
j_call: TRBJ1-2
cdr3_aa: CASSLSRQGAWANYGCTF
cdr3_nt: TGTGCCAGCAGCTTGAGTCGACAGGGGGCTTGGGCTAACTATGGCTGCACCTTC

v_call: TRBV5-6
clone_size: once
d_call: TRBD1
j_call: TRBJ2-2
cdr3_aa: CASSLGAGTGGRTGELFF
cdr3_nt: TGTGCCAGCAGCTTGGGAGCGGGGACAGGGGGCCGTACCGGGGAGCTGTTTTTT

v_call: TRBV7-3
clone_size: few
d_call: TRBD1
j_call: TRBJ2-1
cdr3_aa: CASSPQGASYNEQFF
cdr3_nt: TGTGCCAGCAGCCCACAGGGGGCGTCCTACAATGAGCAGTTCTTC

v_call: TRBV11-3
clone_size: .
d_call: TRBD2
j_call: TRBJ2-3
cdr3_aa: CASSFREGPTDTQYF
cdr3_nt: TGTGCCAGCAGCTTTCGGGAGGGCCCCACAGATACGCAGTATTTT

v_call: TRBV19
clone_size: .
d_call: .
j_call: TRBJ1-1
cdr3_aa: CASSMVRGRVGAFF
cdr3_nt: TGTGCCAGTAGTATGGTGCGGGGGAGAGTTGGAGCTTTCTTT

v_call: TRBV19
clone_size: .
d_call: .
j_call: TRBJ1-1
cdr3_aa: CASSRAGRGRAEAFF
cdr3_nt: TGTGCCAGTAGTAGGGCTGGGAGGGGGAGGGCTGAAGCTTTCTTT

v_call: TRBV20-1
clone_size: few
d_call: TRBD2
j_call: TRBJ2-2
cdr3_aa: CSAAPSGSRNTGELFF
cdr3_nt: TGCAGTGCCGCCCCTAGCGGGAGTAGGAACACCGGGGAGCTGTTTTTT

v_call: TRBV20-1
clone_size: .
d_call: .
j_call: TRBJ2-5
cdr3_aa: CSARGYWAGRETQYF
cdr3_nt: TGCAGTGCTAGAGGGTATTGGGCAGGAAGAGAGACCCAGTACTTC

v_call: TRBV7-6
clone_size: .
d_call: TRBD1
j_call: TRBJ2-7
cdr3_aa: CASSLGQPYEQYF
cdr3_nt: TGTGCCAGCAGCTTGGGACAGCCCTACGAGCAGTACTTC

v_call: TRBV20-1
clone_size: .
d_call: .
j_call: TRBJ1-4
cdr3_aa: CSAPVLGRVEEKLFF
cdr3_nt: TGCAGTGCTCCCGTCCTGGGCAGGGTGGAGGAAAAACTGTTTTTT

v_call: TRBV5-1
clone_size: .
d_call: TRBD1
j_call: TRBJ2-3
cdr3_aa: CASSTGTGDTDTQYF
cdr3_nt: TGCGCCAGCAGCACCGGGACAGGGGACACAGATACGCAGTATTTT

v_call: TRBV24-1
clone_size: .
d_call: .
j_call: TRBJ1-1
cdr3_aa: CATSYTGNTEAFF
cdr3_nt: TGTGCCACCAGTTATACAGGGAACACTGAAGCTTTCTTT

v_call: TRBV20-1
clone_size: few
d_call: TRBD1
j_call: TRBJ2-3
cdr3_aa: CSARGQPSTDTQYF
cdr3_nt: TGCAGTGCTAGGGGACAGCCTAGCACAGATACGCAGTATTTT

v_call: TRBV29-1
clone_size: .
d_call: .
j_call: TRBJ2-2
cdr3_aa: CSVVVGLNTGELFF
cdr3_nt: TGCAGCGTTGTGGTGGGGTTGAACACCGGGGAGCTGTTTTTT

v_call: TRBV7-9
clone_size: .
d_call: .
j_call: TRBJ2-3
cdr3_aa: CASSSLGASASSTDTQYF
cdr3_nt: TGTGCCAGCAGCTCCCTTGGGGCTAGCGCTTCTAGCACAGATACGCAGTATTTT

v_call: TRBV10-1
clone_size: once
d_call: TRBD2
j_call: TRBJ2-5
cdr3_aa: CASSESAGGGQETQYF
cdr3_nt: TGCGCCAGCAGTGAGTCCGCGGGCGGGGGCCAAGAGACCCAGTACTTC

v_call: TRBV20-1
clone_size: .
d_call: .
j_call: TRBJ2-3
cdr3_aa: CSAWRYSSTDTQYF
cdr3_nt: TGCAGTGCTTGGAGGTACTCTAGCACAGATACGCAGTATTTT

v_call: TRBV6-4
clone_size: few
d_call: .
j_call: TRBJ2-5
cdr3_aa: CASSERRARVRETQYF
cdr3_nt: TGTGCCAGCAGTGAACGCAGGGCGCGCGTACGAGAGACCCAGTACTTC

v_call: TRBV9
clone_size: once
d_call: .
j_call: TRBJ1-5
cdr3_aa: CASSGGDVLSNQPQHF
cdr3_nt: TGTGCCAGCAGCGGAGGGGACGTCCTTAGCAATCAGCCCCAGCATTTT

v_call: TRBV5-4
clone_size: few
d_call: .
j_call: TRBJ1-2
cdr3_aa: CASNVGGSYGYTF
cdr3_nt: TGTGCCAGCAATGTGGGGGGCAGCTATGGCTACACCTTC

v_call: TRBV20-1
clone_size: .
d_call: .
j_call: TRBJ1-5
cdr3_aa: CSARRLYSNQPQHF
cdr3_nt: TGCAGTGCTAGACGTTTGTATAGCAATCAGCCCCAGCATTTT

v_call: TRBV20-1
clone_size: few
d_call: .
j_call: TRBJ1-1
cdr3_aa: CSARDRGTGTEAFF
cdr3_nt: TGCAGTGCTAGAGATCGGGGTACTGGCACTGAAGCTTTCTTT

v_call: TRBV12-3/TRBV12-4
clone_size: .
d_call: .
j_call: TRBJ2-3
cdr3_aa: CASSPRGSLRDTQYF
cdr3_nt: TGTGCCAGCAGCCCGAGGGGTTCTCTCCGCGATACGCAGTATTTT

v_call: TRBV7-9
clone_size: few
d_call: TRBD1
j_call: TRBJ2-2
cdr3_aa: CASSLRSRQGDTGELFF
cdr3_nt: TGTGCCAGCAGCTTACGTTCTCGGCAGGGGGACACCGGGGAGCTGTTTTTT

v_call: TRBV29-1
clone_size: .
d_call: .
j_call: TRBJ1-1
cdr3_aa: CSVEGSGPRGEAFF
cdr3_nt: TGCAGCGTTGAGGGCTCCGGACCGCGGGGAGAAGCTTTCTTT

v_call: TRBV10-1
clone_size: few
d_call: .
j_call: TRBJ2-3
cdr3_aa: CASSAAGDTQYF
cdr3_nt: TGCGCCAGCAGTGCGGCGGGGGATACGCAGTATTTT

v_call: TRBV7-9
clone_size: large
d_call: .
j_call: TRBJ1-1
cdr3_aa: CASSRQSMNTEAFF
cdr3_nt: TGTGCCAGCAGTAGACAGAGCATGAACACTGAAGCTTTCTTT